What follows is one T cell receptor beta chain and its context. Its cognate antigen is unknown. The data stem from a study of beta chain features in type 1 diabetes. General study results and limits: All four CD4+ subsets of Type 1 diabetes patients contained TCRB CDR3s that were moderately but significantly shorter.

Every isolated RNA sample was fully reverse transcribed, so sequencing captured expressed TCRB transcripts. Sequenced by immunoSEQ multiplex PCR; TCRdb stores in-frame clones only, minus some. The profile shows around 300,000 clones, approximately 15% of them singletons. From germline, CDR1 is SGDLS and CDR2 YYNGEE. Trimming cost V 3 bases and J 0 bases, with 15 bases left between them. The CDR3 sequence is 16 residues long. Sorted populations were all over 98% pure. The sample taken for sequencing was naive CD4+ T cells from blood. This clonotype was obtained from a man aged 18 to 29 with type 1 diabetes. The V call is TRBV9, the J call TRBJ1-1; no clear D gene. In DNA, the CDR3 is TGTGCCAGCAGCGCAGGCCTAGAGGGCGTGAACACTGAAGCTTTCTTT. This codes for CASSAGLEGVNTEAFF.